These 17 T cell receptor beta chains originate from one sample sequenced in a study of blood T cell repertoires in COVID-19. Generated by immunoSEQ multiplex PCR, the TCRdb table keeps only in-frame clones and is missing some. The sample yields tens of thousands of clones, about nine tenths seen once. Sample: peripheral blood. The receptors derive from a man between 65 and 85 years old with acute or convalescent COVID-19.

The rearrangement uses TRBV27 and TRBJ2-1, with 7 bases identical to TRBD2. Germline values: CDR1 MNHEY, CDR2 SMNVEV (reference sequence). Trimming at V came to 6 bases and at J to 8 bases, leaving 7 bases not matched to a gene. This CDR3 comprises 13 residues. CDR3 protein: CASRRTGRDEQFF. CDR3 nucleotides: TGTGCCAGCAGAAGGACGGGGAGGGATGAGCAGTTCTTC.

V and J are TRBV7-9 and TRBJ2-7; D may be TRBD1 (7 bases). CDR3 length: 14 residues. Trimming left V 8 bases short and J 6 bases short, with 20 bases between. Germline values: CDR1 SEHNR, CDR2 FQNEAQ (reference sequence). The CDR3 nucleotides read TGTGCCAGCTCCCCCTTTGGAGGGGACAGCGAGCAGTACTTC. Amino acids: CASSPFGGDSEQYF.

This sequence joins TRBV29-1 and TRBJ2-7; TRBD1 aligns across 8 bases. V lost 3 bases to trimming and J lost 7 bases; unmatched junction nucleotides: 8. The germline V gene encodes CDR1 SQVTM and CDR2 ANQGSEA. The CDR3 runs 13 residues. This chain's CDR3 is CSVDRTGQGEQYF. DNA for the CDR3: TGCAGCGTTGATAGGACAGGGCAAGGGGAGCAGTACTTC.

The rearrangement links TRBV5-4 to TRBJ2-1; no clear D gene. In germline, CDR1 is SGHNT, CDR2 YYREEE (reference sequence). V lost 0 bases and J lost 3, with 7 bases in between. CDR3 length: 14 amino acids. CDR3 region: CASSLGRSYNEQFF. The CDR3 nucleotides are TGTGCCAGCAGCTTGGGGCGGAGCTACAATGAGCAGTTCTTC.

This clone has just one count. The gene calls are TRBV9 and TRBJ2-1; 14 bases are shared with TRBD2. The CDR3 contains 15 residues. Germline loops: CDR1 SGDLS, CDR2 YYNGEE. The V segment lost 3 bases and the J segment 10 bases; nucleotides outside the gene matches: 6. This CDR3 is CASSARTSGRLEQFF. The CDR3 DNA follows: TGTGCCAGCAGCGCCCGGACTAGCGGGAGGTTGGAGCAGTTCTTC.

In its sample, this clone was seen once. J is TRBJ1-2 and V is TRBV28; D perhaps matches TRBD1 (5 bases). Germline CDR1 reads MDHEN; CDR2 reads SYDVKM. The CDR3 totals 12 residues. Trimming pared 2 bases from V and 8 bases from J, leaving 9 bases between. The CDR3 sequence: CASSLRGWGYTF. The CDR3 coding sequence is TGTGCCAGCAGTTTAAGGGGTTGGGGCTACACCTTC.

This clone was seen only once. The chain uses TRBV2 and TRBJ2-3; 13 bases are a match to TRBD2. With V trimmed by 6 bases and J by 0 bases, 9 bases remained unmatched. CDR3 size: 18 residues. Germline loops: CDR1 SNHLY, CDR2 FYNNEI. The chain's CDR3 is CASSGLAGALTSTDTQYF. CDR3 sequence (DNA): TGTGCCAGCAGCGGACTAGCGGGAGCCCTGACTAGCACAGATACGCAGTATTTT.

This chain connects TRBV9 to TRBJ1-1; 9 positions match TRBD1. With 3 bases clipped from V and 6 bases from J, the junction kept 6 bases outside the gene matches. This CDR3 is 14 amino acids long. The germline V gene encodes CDR1 SGDLS and CDR2 YYNGEE. CDR3 nucleotides: TGTGCCAGCAGCGCCGGGACAGGGAGGGCTGAAGCTTTCTTT. This codes for CASSAGTGRAEAFF. Full variable domain (rest looked up from reference TRBV9 and TRBJ1-1): DSGVTQTPKHLITATGQRVTLRCSPRSGDLSVYWYQQSLDQGLQFLIQYYNGEERAKGNILERFSAQQFPDLHSELNLSSLELGDSALYFCASSAGTGRAEAFFGQGTRLTVV.

This clone was counted only a few times. The CDR3 spells CASKTEGLTEAFF. CDR3 nucleotides: TGTGCCAGCAAAACAGAGGGACTCACTGAAGCTTTCTTT. This chain links TRBV28 with TRBJ1-1, with a possible D match to TRBD1 (5 bases). Trimming cost V 7 bases and J 4 bases, with 13 bases left between them. The CDR3 is 13 residues long. Germline V gives CDR1 MDHEN, CDR2 SYDVKM. Complete variable domain (other parts from reference TRBV28 and TRBJ1-1): DVKVTQSSRYLVKRTGEKVFLECVQDMDHENMFWYRQDPGLGLRLIYFSYDVKMKEKGDIPEGYSVSREKKERFSLILESASTNQTSMYLCASKTEGLTEAFFGQGTRLTVV.

The V and J genes are TRBV27 and TRBJ2-5, with D perhaps TRBD2 (5 bases). Germline V gene lookup returns CDR1 MNHEY and CDR2 SMNVEV (reference sequence). This CDR3 is built from 15 residues. Trimming cost V 2 bases and J 5 bases, with 15 bases left between them. The CDR3 loop reads CASSLKLASRETQYF. The CDR3 nucleotides are TGTGCCAGCAGTTTAAAGCTAGCTTCTCGGGAGACCCAGTACTTC.

V is TRBV30 and J is TRBJ1-1, with 10 bases matching TRBD1. In germline, CDR1 is GTSNPN, CDR2 SVGIG (reference sequence). The CDR3 length is 12 residues. Losses at the gene ends were 1 base for V and 8 bases for J; bases not matched to a gene: 1. CDR3 sequence (DNA): TGTGCCTGGAGTGAGGGACAGGGGGAAGCTTTCTTT. Protein product: CAWSEGQGEAFF.

The rearrangement links TRBV6-2 or TRBV6-3 to TRBJ2-1; no reliable D call. Between the trimmed V and J ends, which lost 2 bases and 6 bases, there was a span of 8 bases. Germline V gives CDR1 MNHEY, CDR2 SVGEGT. The CDR3 sequence is 13 residues long. CDR3 DNA sequence: TGTGCCAGCAGTTACGAGCCCCTCAATGAGCAGTTCTTC. It codes for CASSYEPLNEQFF.

The rearrangement uses TRBV2 and TRBJ1-1; D unclear. The CDR3 loop spans 15 amino acids. V lost 2 bases and J lost 4, with 14 bases in between. Germline V gives CDR1 SNHLY, CDR2 FYNNEI. The CDR3 is CASSERQVMGTEAFF. CDR3 DNA sequence: TGTGCCAGCAGTGAACGTCAGGTGATGGGCACTGAAGCTTTCTTT. The whole variable domain, remainder taken from reference TRBV2 and TRBJ1-1, is EPEVTQTPSHQVTQMGQEVILRCVPISNHLYFYWYRQILGQKVEFLVSFYNNEISEKSEIFDDQFSVERPDGSNFTLKIRSTKLEDSAMYFCASSERQVMGTEAFFGQGTRLTVV.

The gene calls are TRBV19 and TRBJ2-2, with D possibly TRBD1 on 5 matching bases. With 6 bases removed from V and 4 bases from J, the gap between germline ends came to 18 bases. The V gene's germline CDR1 is LNHDA and CDR2 SQIVND (reference sequence). This CDR3 region has 16 residues. CDR3 in DNA: TGTGCCAGTAGAGAAGGAAGGGGTCTTATCACCGGGGAGCTGTTTTTT. It is translated as CASREGRGLITGELFF.

This chain links TRBV28 with TRBJ2-7, with 10 bases aligning to TRBD2. The CDR3 runs 14 residues. The V and J ends lost 6 bases and 2 bases, in that order; junction bases with no gene match: 4. Germline values: CDR1 MDHEN, CDR2 SYDVKM. This CDR3 reads CASSRTSGAYEQYF. The DNA for the CDR3 is TGTGCCAGCAGCAGGACTAGCGGAGCCTACGAGCAGTACTTC.

The genes are TRBV6-2 or TRBV6-3 and TRBJ2-1; 11 positions match TRBD2. CDR3 length: 17 residues. Germline V gene data show CDR1 as MNHEY and CDR2 as SVGEGT. Germline trimming cut 2 bases from V and 6 bases from J; bases unmatched to any gene: 9. The CDR3 sequence: CASSYRRVAGGPNEQFF. CDR3 DNA: TGTGCCAGCAGTTACCGTCGGGTAGCGGGGGGGCCCAATGAGCAGTTCTTC.

This CDR3 is CAWRETSGIHNEQFF. CDR3 sequence (DNA): TGTGCCTGGAGGGAGACTAGCGGGATACACAATGAGCAGTTCTTC. This chain joins TRBV30 and TRBJ2-1; 11 bases agree with TRBD2. The CDR3 length is 15 residues. Unmatched junction bases numbered 6, after V lost 3 bases and J lost 5 bases. Looked up from germline, CDR1 is GTSNPN and CDR2 is SVGIG (reference sequence).